Shown below are 14 T cell receptor beta chains from a single sample sequenced in a study of T-cell memory formation after mild COVID-19. TCRdb re-analysed the 5' RACE reads in MiXCR, keeping a single row per CDR3 protein. The sample has roughly 190,000 distinct CDR3 sequences, roughly a tenth seen once. The sequenced sample consisted of PBMCs or a T cell subset sorted from them (not recorded which). These receptors were taken from a young man who had mild COVID-19 (a few samples of this study predate the infection). Cell type and time point are not known.

This clonotype has more than one count but fewer than ten. The chain has TRBV10-3 and TRBJ2-1; D is unclear. Germline CDR1 and CDR2: ENHRY and SYGVKD. Trimming pared 7 bases from V and 10 bases from J, leaving 17 bases between. The CDR3 consists of 13 residues. CDR3 residues: CAITLTQDGEQFF. CDR3 in DNA: TGTGCCATCACCCTAACTCAGGATGGCGAGCAGTTCTTC.

This clonotype was recorded many times. V usage is TRBV4-3 and J usage is TRBJ2-1; D is undetermined. CDR1 and CDR2 from the germline V gene are LGHNA and YSLEER. CDR3 size: 14 residues. Trimming removed 0 bases at V and 8 bases at J, with 11 bases between. CDR3 bases: TGCGCCAGCAGCCAAGAACCAAAGTCGGATGAGCAGTTCTTC. As protein: CASSQEPKSDEQFF.

This clonotype has ten or more counts. This chain uses TRBV18 with TRBJ2-7, with TRBD2 matching over 11 bases. Germline V gene lookup returns CDR1 KGHSH and CDR2 LQKENI. The CDR3 totals 14 residues. V lost 3 bases and J lost 7; bases outside the gene matches: 5. The DNA of the CDR3 is TGTGCCAGCTCACCGACTAGCGGGGACTCGGAGCAGTACTTC. This translates into CASSPTSGDSEQYF.

The chain links TRBV20-1 to TRBJ1-1, with 7 bases lining up with TRBD1. Germline assignment: CDR1 DFQATT and CDR2 SNEGSKA (reference sequence). CDR3 size: 15 residues. V gave up 3 bases and J gave up 1 base; unmatched junction bases: 8. CDR3: CSASTQWDRNTEAFF. The CDR3 coding sequence is TGCAGTGCTAGTACGCAATGGGACAGGAACACTGAAGCTTTCTTT.

Notes on this clonotype: One end of the junction varies from germline; a read error may be responsible. The chain carries TRBV7-2 and TRBJ2-5, with D unresolved. Germline V gives CDR1 SGHTA, CDR2 FQGNSA. CDR3 length: 14 amino acids. In DNA, the CDR3 is TGTGCCAGCAGCTCCTCCCAAGTCCAAGAGACCAAGTACTTC. Protein product: CASSSSQVQETKYF.

J is TRBJ2-3 and V is TRBV7-2; D call uncertain. The CDR3 consists of 15 residues. V lost 5 bases and J 1 base, leaving 13 bases between the germline ends. CDR1 is SGHTA, CDR2 FQGNSA, per germline. CDR3 protein: CASSPHTGRTDTQYF. DNA for the CDR3: TGTGCCAGCAGCCCCCACACCGGACGCACAGATACGCAGTATTTT.

J is TRBJ2-1 and V is TRBV6-2 or TRBV6-3, with no clear D. Germline V gene data show CDR1 as MNHEY and CDR2 as SVGEGT. V shed 2 bases and J shed 7 bases, with 12 bases lying between them. The CDR3 sequence is 14 residues long. The CDR3 DNA sequence: TGTGCCAGCAGTTACAACGGACCCTTGAATGAGCAGTTCTTC. Translation: CASSYNGPLNEQFF.

This sequence joins TRBV6-1 and TRBJ1-1; D might be TRBD1 (6 bases). Germline V lookup: CDR1 MNHNS, CDR2 SASEGT. V was cut by 8 bases and J by 5 bases, with 21 bases left in between. This CDR3 contains 15 residues. The DNA of the CDR3 is TGTGCCAGCCACCTCAAAGGGGGGAGGGCGACTGAAGCTTTCTTT. It translates to CASHLKGGRATEAFF.

The rearrangement links TRBV7-2 to TRBJ2-5, with D unclear. Germline loops: CDR1 SGHTA, CDR2 FQGNSA. The germline V and J ends were trimmed by 1 base and 2 bases, with 5 bases remaining between them. The CDR3 is 13 residues long. The CDR3 here is CASSLEDQETQYF. In DNA, the CDR3 is TGTGCCAGCAGCTTAGAAGATCAAGAGACCCAGTACTTC.

This clonotype showed up just a few times. The chain couples TRBV20-1 to TRBJ1-4, with TRBD1 identical over 7 bases. Trimming cost V 6 bases and J 11 bases; bases outside gene matches: 6. The CDR3 is 11 amino acids. Germline-derived CDR1 and CDR2 are DFQATT and SNEGSKA (reference sequence). CDR3 in DNA: TGCAGTGCCGCGATACAGGGGAAACTGTTTTTT. It yields the protein CSAAIQGKLFF.

J is TRBJ1-6 and V is TRBV14; 11 bases fit TRBD1. This CDR3 contains 15 residues. Germline trimming cut 1 base from V and 13 bases from J; bases unmatched to any gene: 6. Looked up from germline, CDR1 is SGHDN and CDR2 is FVKESK. As DNA, the CDR3 is TGTGCCAGCAGCCAAGGGACAGGGGGCCTTTGGCCCCTCCACTTT. Protein sequence: CASSQGTGGLWPLHF.

V gene TRBV6-2 or TRBV6-3 combines with J gene TRBJ2-5; 9 bases line up with TRBD2. Germline lookup yields CDR1 MNHEY and CDR2 SVGEGT. The CDR3 runs to 16 residues. Trimming removed 2 bases from V and 8 bases from J; junction bases left unmatched: 12. The CDR3 DNA is TGTGCCAGCAGTTACCCCCGGAGCGGGGGGCCGGGAACCCAGTACTTC. The encoded protein is CASSYPRSGGPGTQYF.

This clonotype has more than one count but fewer than ten. The rearrangement joins TRBV20-1 to TRBJ2-4, with TRBD2 matching over 7 bases. Germline V gives CDR1 DFQATT, CDR2 SNEGSKA (reference sequence). The CDR3 extends over 14 amino acids. Germline trimming cut 6 bases from V and 7 bases from J; bases unmatched to any gene: 12. CDR3 in DNA: TGCAGTGCCCCGGACGGGAGGACGTTTAACATTCAGTACTTC. This encodes CSAPDGRTFNIQYF.

This clonotype was observed a handful of times. CDR3 nucleotides: TGTGCCAGCAGCTTAGCCGCGGACCGCAATGAGCAGTTCTTC. Amino acids: CASSLAADRNEQFF. The rearrangement uses TRBV7-2 and TRBJ2-1, with D uncertain. CDR1 is SGHTA, CDR2 FQGNSA, per germline. This CDR3 comprises 14 residues. Deletions cut 0 bases from V and 6 bases from J, with 9 bases between. The full variable domain, with the rest looked up from reference TRBV7-2 and TRBJ2-1, is GAGVSQSPSNKVTEKGKDVELRCDPISGHTALYWYRQSLGQGLEFLIYFQGNSAPDKSGLPSDRFSAERTGGSVSTLTIQRTQQEDSAVYLCASSLAADRNEQFFGPGTRLTVL.